This TCR beta chain was recorded in a study of OX40 agonist ivuxolimab in advanced cancers. Overall study: Patients were 82.7% male with ages roughly 23 to 85, mean 60. Study outcomes and limitations: The study observed clonal expansion of CD4+ and CD8+ blood T cells by week 6 at 0.1 to 3.0 mg/kg.

Remarks on this clone: Its target is unknown.

Autoimmune disease history or systemic immunosuppression excluded patients. The CDR3 extends over 16 amino acids. Germline V gene data show CDR1 as SGHAT and CDR2 as FQNNGV. V was clipped by 2 bases and J by 9 bases, with 22 bases between them. Produced via immunoSEQ multiplex PCR; TCRdb's table is partial and in-frame only. The sample consists of some 70,000 clones, around 84% of them appearing once. The receptor was derived from an adult with an advanced solid tumor such as melanoma, head and neck, liver or kidney cancer. Material: CD4+ or CD8+ T cells sorted from blood, obtained in a trial of the OX40 agonist ivuxolimab. The V gene is TRBV11-2, the J gene TRBJ1-1; D is possibly TRBD1 (6 bases). CDR3 in DNA: TGTGCCAGCAGCTTATTATCTTTGGGGGCCTCACCAAAAGCTTTCTTT. Amino acid sequence: CASSLLSLGASPKAFF.